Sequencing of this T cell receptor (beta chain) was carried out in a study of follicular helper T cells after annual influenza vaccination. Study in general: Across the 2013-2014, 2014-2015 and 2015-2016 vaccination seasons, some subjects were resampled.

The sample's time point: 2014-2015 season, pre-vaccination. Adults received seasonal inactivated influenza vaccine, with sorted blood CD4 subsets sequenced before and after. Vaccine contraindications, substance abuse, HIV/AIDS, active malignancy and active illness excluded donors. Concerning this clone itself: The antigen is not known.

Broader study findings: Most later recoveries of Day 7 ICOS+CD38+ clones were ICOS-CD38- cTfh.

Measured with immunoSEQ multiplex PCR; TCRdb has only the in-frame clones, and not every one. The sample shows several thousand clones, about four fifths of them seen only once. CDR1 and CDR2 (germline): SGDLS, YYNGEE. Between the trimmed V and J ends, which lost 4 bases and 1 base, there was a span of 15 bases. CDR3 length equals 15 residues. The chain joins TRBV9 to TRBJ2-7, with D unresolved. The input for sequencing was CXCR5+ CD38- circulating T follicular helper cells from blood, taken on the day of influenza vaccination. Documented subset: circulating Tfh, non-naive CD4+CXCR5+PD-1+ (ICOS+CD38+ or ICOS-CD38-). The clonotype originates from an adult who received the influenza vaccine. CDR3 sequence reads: CASSPSTGRSYEQYF. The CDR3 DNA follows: TGTGCCAGCAGCCCGAGTACTGGCAGATCCTACGAGCAGTACTTC.